This is a list of T cell receptor beta chains from one sample in a study of cytomegalovirus exposure and HLA in healthy donors. Clones were sequenced by immunoSEQ multiplex PCR, and TCRdb holds only the in-frame ones, with some missing. This repertoire shows about 77,000 clones, approximately 80% found once; its top ten account for nearly 3.5%. The sequencing sample was made of PBMCs. All receptors come from a man aged 35 to 55 in good health and CMV-seronegative. Each CDR3 is given with its conserved first and last residue. A D gene is named only where the DNA matches it firmly. Rows may omit the clone size; those that give it use once, few, many or a size class.

V gene: TRBV9; J gene: TRBJ1-4; CDR3 length: 13; D gene: NA; clone size: NA; CDR3 DNA: TGTGCCAGCAGTGGGCAGGTTGGTGAAAAACTGTTTTTT; CDR3 protein: CASSGQVGEKLFF
V gene: TRBV11-3; J gene: TRBJ1-1; CDR3 length: 15; D gene: TRBD1; clone size: NA; CDR3 DNA: TGTGCCAGCAGCTTAACCACAGGGGGATACACTGAAGCTCTCTTT; CDR3 protein: CASSLTTGGYTEALF
V gene: TRBV5-4; J gene: TRBJ2-1; CDR3 length: 16; D gene: NA; clone size: NA; CDR3 DNA: TGTGCCAGCAGTTCCTACTCGGGCAGGGATAACAATGAGCAGTTCTTC; CDR3 protein: CASSSYSGRDNNEQFF
V gene: TRBV11-3; J gene: TRBJ2-7; CDR3 length: 15; D gene: TRBD1; clone size: few; CDR3 DNA: TGTGCCAGCAGCCCCGGGACAGGTTTTCTCTACGAGCAGTACTTC; CDR3 protein: CASSPGTGFLYEQYF
V gene: TRBV5-1; J gene: TRBJ2-7; CDR3 length: 16; D gene: NA; clone size: few; CDR3 DNA: TGCGCCAGCAGCAACGAAGGGGAACGAAACTCCTACGAGCAGTACTTC; CDR3 protein: CASSNEGERNSYEQYF
V gene: TRBV11-2; J gene: TRBJ1-2; CDR3 length: 14; D gene: NA; clone size: NA; CDR3 DNA: TGTGCCAGCAGCTATGACAGGACTAACTATGGCTACACCTTC; CDR3 protein: CASSYDRTNYGYTF
V gene: TRBV12-5; J gene: TRBJ2-2; CDR3 length: 17; D gene: TRBD1; clone size: NA; CDR3 DNA: TGTGCTAGTGGTTTGAGGTTCGCAGGGGGCGTCACCGGGGAGCTGTTTTTT; CDR3 protein: CASGLRFAGGVTGELFF
V gene: TRBV5-1; J gene: TRBJ2-6; CDR3 length: 18; D gene: TRBD2; clone size: once; CDR3 DNA: TGCGCCAGCAGCTTGGTTCGGGGGGAGAGCTCTGGGGCCAACGTCCTGACTTTC; CDR3 protein: CASSLVRGESSGANVLTF
V gene: TRBV6-1; J gene: TRBJ1-3; CDR3 length: 16; D gene: NA; clone size: few; CDR3 DNA: TGTGCCAGCAGTGTTAGTGGCAGGGTATCTGGAAACACCATATATTTT; CDR3 protein: CASSVSGRVSGNTIYF
V gene: TRBV4-3; J gene: TRBJ2-3; CDR3 length: 17; D gene: TRBD2; clone size: NA; CDR3 DNA: TGCGCCAGCAGCCAAGGACTAGCGGGGGGGTTAGTAGATACGCAGTATTTT; CDR3 protein: CASSQGLAGGLVDTQYF
V gene: TRBV7-8; J gene: TRBJ1-2; CDR3 length: 16; D gene: TRBD1; clone size: NA; CDR3 DNA: TGTGCCAGCAGCCCCGAACAGGGGCGGCTACGGTATGGCTACACCTTC; CDR3 protein: CASSPEQGRLRYGYTF
V gene: TRBV11-2; J gene: TRBJ1-4; CDR3 length: 14; D gene: NA; clone size: NA; CDR3 DNA: TGTGCCAGCAGCTCTCTAGGAGCTAATGAAAAACTGTTTTTT; CDR3 protein: CASSSLGANEKLFF
V gene: TRBV5-1; J gene: TRBJ1-6; CDR3 length: 17; D gene: NA; clone size: NA; CDR3 DNA: TGCGCCAGCAGCTTGAAGGCCGGACTCTCCTATAATTCACCCCTCCACTTT; CDR3 protein: CASSLKAGLSYNSPLHF
V gene: TRBV6-1; J gene: TRBJ1-5; CDR3 length: 15; D gene: TRBD1; clone size: NA; CDR3 DNA: TGTGCCAGCAGCATCGACAGGGGGTATGATCAGCCCCAGCATTTT; CDR3 protein: CASSIDRGYDQPQHF
V gene: TRBV6-1; J gene: TRBJ1-3; CDR3 length: 16; D gene: NA; clone size: NA; CDR3 DNA: TGTGCCAGCAGTGCAGTTTCCAGCGGTTCTGGAAACACCATATATTTT; CDR3 protein: CASSAVSSGSGNTIYF
V gene: TRBV4-1; J gene: TRBJ1-2; CDR3 length: 14; D gene: NA; clone size: NA; CDR3 DNA: TGCGCCAGCAGCCAAGATACGGTGAACTATGGCTACACCTTC; CDR3 protein: CASSQDTVNYGYTF
V gene: TRBV7-9; J gene: TRBJ2-7; CDR3 length: 11; D gene: NA; clone size: NA; CDR3 DNA: TGTGCCAGCAGCCACGCCAGCGCGCAGTACTTC; CDR3 protein: CASSHASAQYF